This TCR beta chain was sequenced in a study of blood T cell repertoires in COVID-19. On the study more broadly: Samples taken during acute and convalescent COVID-19 were collected in the United States, Italy and Spain.

The J segment lost 2 bases and the V segment lost 7 bases, leaving 4 bases of the junction unmatched. Per the germline V gene, CDR1 is SQVTM and CDR2 is ANQGSEA. The CDR3 covers 13 residues. The protocol was immunoSEQ multiplex PCR, while the TCRdb copy is restricted to in-frame clones and leaves out a portion. The sample lists about 260,000 clones; less than 90% were seen once. This sequence joins TRBV29-1 and TRBJ1-1; 10 bases fit TRBD1. Sequenced material: peripheral blood. The source is a man between 60 and 75 years old with acute or convalescent COVID-19. The CDR3 region is CSARTGGNTEAFF. The CDR3 region has the DNA TGCAGCGCCAGGACAGGGGGTAACACTGAAGCTTTCTTT. The entire variable domain, with the rest obtained from reference TRBV29-1 and TRBJ1-1, is as follows: SAVISQKPSRDICQRGTSLTIQCQVDSQVTMMFWYRQQPGQSLTLIATANQGSEATYESGFVIDKFPISRPNLTFSTLTVSNMSPEDSSIYLCSARTGGNTEAFFGQGTRLTVV.